The 22 T cell receptor beta chains below were found in one sample sequenced in a study of blood T cell repertoires in COVID-19. Profiled with immunoSEQ multiplex PCR; TCRdb holds only in-frame clones, not every one. This sample has around 300,000 clones, with approximately 90% found just once. Input material: PBMCs or T cells enriched from blood (not recorded which). These TCRs come from a woman aged 55-69 years in a cohort exposed to, infected with or recovered from COVID-19 (not recorded which).

The V gene is TRBV4-1, the J gene TRBJ2-3, with TRBD2 identical over 12 bases. J gave up 7 bases and V 1 base, and 9 bases lay outside the gene matches. Germline CDR1 MGHRA, CDR2 YSYEKL. The CDR3 is made up of 17 amino acids. CDR3 in amino acids: CASSQALLAGGLNTQYF. CDR3 bases: TGCGCCAGCAGCCAAGCCCTACTAGCGGGAGGTCTGAATACGCAGTATTTT.

The CDR3 nucleotides are TGTGCCAGCAGTTTAGGTGGGGGCCCAAACACCATATATTTT. This encodes CASSLGGGPNTIYF. V and J are TRBV28 and TRBJ1-3; possible D gene TRBD1, 6 bases. CDR3 length equals 14 residues. Trimming removed 2 bases from V and 6 bases from J, with 11 bases in between. Germline loops: CDR1 MDHEN, CDR2 SYDVKM.

This clone came up once. The chain is built from TRBV6-5 and TRBJ1-1, with no clear D. Between the trimmed V and J ends, which lost 10 bases and 2 bases, there was a span of 8 bases. The germline CDR1 and CDR2 sequences are MNHEY and SVGAGI. The CDR3 is 11 amino acids. The CDR3 region has the DNA TGTGCCACCTTCCTAAACACTGAAGCTTTCTTT. Its translation is CATFLNTEAFF.

This sequence joins TRBV19 and TRBJ2-2; D may be TRBD1 (6 bases). CDR3 length: 15 residues. Germline-derived CDR1 and CDR2 are LNHDA and SQIVND (reference sequence). The V end was cut by 2 bases, the J end by 1 base, with 8 bases between. The CDR3 reads CASSINRENTGELFF. The CDR3 DNA reads as TGTGCCAGTAGTATAAACAGGGAGAACACCGGGGAGCTGTTTTTT.

This rearrangement joins TRBV2 to TRBJ1-1; D is unclear. The CDR3 sequence is 10 residues long. Germline-derived CDR1 and CDR2 are SNHLY and FYNNEI. V was cut by 4 bases and J by 8 bases, with 5 bases left in between. The CDR3 nucleotides are TGTGCCAGCAGTGTGGGCGAAGCTTTCTTT. Translation: CASSVGEAFF.

The chain combines TRBV18 with TRBJ2-1; no reliable D call. Trimming stripped 3 bases from V and 2 bases from J, with 8 bases between. Germline assignment: CDR1 KGHSH and CDR2 LQKENI. The CDR3 is 14 residues long. CDR3: CASSPQTTYNEQFF. Here the CDR3 DNA reads TGTGCCAGCTCACCTCAAACTACCTACAATGAGCAGTTCTTC.

Note on this clone: This specimen includes other DNA sequences encoding the same CDR3. The chain joins TRBV5-1 to TRBJ2-3, with 16 nucleotides matching TRBD2. Germline CDR1 SGHRS, CDR2 YFSETQ. This CDR3 has 16 amino acids. The V gene end was trimmed by 4 bases and the J gene end by 4 bases; junction bases not matched to a gene: 3. The CDR3 DNA sequence: TGCGCCAGCAGCCTCGGGACTAGCGGGAGGGCAGATACGCAGTATTTT. It translates to CASSLGTSGRADTQYF.

This rearrangement joins TRBV7-3 to TRBJ2-3; 7 bases match TRBD2. CDR3 length: 16 residues. CDR1 SGHTA and CDR2 FQGTGA come from the germline V gene. J was trimmed by 1 base and V by 1 base; bases with no gene match: 5. CDR3 protein: CASSLRGRARTDTQYF. CDR3 bases: TGTGCCAGCAGCTTAAGAGGGAGGGCCCGCACAGATACGCAGTATTTT.

The CDR3 loop is CASSPVRTSGSSNTQYF. The DNA of the CDR3 is TGTGCCAGCAGCCCAGTTAGGACTAGCGGGAGTAGCAATACGCAGTATTTT. J is TRBJ2-3 and V is TRBV7-2; TRBD2 aligns across 13 bases. Germline CDR1 SGHTA, CDR2 FQGNSA. V trimming: 5 bases; J trimming: 7 bases; junction bases outside the gene matches: 12. This CDR3 region has 17 residues.

This chain connects TRBV7-2 to TRBJ2-1; D remains ambiguous. Germline CDR1 and CDR2: SGHTA and FQGNSA. The CDR3 is 13 amino acids. The ends were cut back, 6 bases at V and 1 base at J, with 7 bases in the middle. The CDR3 here is CASRFLSYNEQFF. As DNA, the CDR3 is TGTGCCAGCAGGTTCCTGTCCTACAATGAGCAGTTCTTC.

This chain connects TRBV3-1 (or the pseudogene TRBV3-2) to TRBJ2-7, with 7 bases lining up with TRBD1. Losses at the gene ends were 3 bases for V and 6 bases for J; bases not matched to a gene: 8. The germline gives CDR1 LGHDT, CDR2 YNNKEL (reference sequence). The CDR3 contains 14 residues. Here the CDR3 DNA reads TGTGCCAGCAGCCAGGAAGGACAGGTTCGCGAGCAGTACTTC. It is translated as CASSQEGQVREQYF.

CDR3 in DNA: TGTGCCAGCAGTTTATCTCCGGGGGTTAGCTCCTATAATTCACCCCTCCACTTT. Protein product: CASSLSPGVSSYNSPLHF. The V gene is TRBV27, the J gene TRBJ1-6; weak D call: TRBD1 (5 bases). The V end lost 0 bases, the J end lost 0 bases, and 12 bases lay between the germline ends. The CDR3 covers 18 residues. The germline CDR1 and CDR2 sequences are MNHEY and SMNVEV (reference sequence).

This clone came up once. This chain links TRBV10-1 with TRBJ2-1, with 8 bases lining up with TRBD1. V was clipped by 3 bases and J by 12 bases; unmatched bases: 7. The CDR3 extends over 13 amino acids. From germline, CDR1 is WNHNN and CDR2 SYGVQD (reference sequence). CDR3 sequence: CASSERVGTGQFF. CDR3 bases: TGCGCCAGCAGTGAAAGAGTGGGGACAGGGCAGTTCTTC.

The J gene is TRBJ1-1, the V gene TRBV6-5; D not certain. The CDR3 covers 15 residues. Between the trimmed V and J ends, which lost 0 bases and 1 base, there was a span of 9 bases. The germline CDR1 and CDR2 sequences are MNHEY and SVGAGI. The CDR3 is CASSYSKSGNTEAFF. CDR3 DNA sequence: TGTGCCAGCAGTTACTCGAAGTCGGGGAACACTGAAGCTTTCTTT.

The chain combines TRBV2 with TRBJ2-7; unclear D gene. The germline V and J ends were trimmed by 7 bases and 7 bases, with 17 bases remaining between them. Germline V gene lookup returns CDR1 SNHLY and CDR2 FYNNEI. CDR3 size: 13 residues. CDR3 sequence reads: CASIALSLVEQYF. The CDR3 DNA sequence: TGTGCCAGCATTGCCCTGAGCCTCGTTGAGCAGTACTTC.

This clone was counted only a few times. The V gene is TRBV7-3, the J gene TRBJ1-1; TRBD1 matches 8 bases. The length of the CDR3 is 14 residues. With V trimmed by 5 bases and J by 6 bases, 8 bases remained unmatched. Germline lookup yields CDR1 SGHTA and CDR2 FQGTGA. The CDR3 sequence: CASSPGGGVPEAFF. The CDR3, as DNA: TGTGCCAGCAGCCCAGGGGGCGGGGTTCCTGAAGCTTTCTTT. Full variable domain (rest looked up from reference TRBV7-3 and TRBJ1-1): GAGVSQTPSNKVTEKGKYVELRCDPISGHTALYWYRQSLGQGPEFLIYFQGTGAADDSGLPNDRFFAVRPEGSVSTLKIQRTERGDSAVYLCASSPGGGVPEAFFGQGTRLTVV.

This rearrangement joins TRBV5-6 to TRBJ1-3, with D hard to call. From germline, CDR1 is SGHDT and CDR2 YYEEEE. The length of the CDR3 is 14 residues. V shed 0 bases and J shed 1 base, with 5 bases lying between them. CDR3 DNA: TGTGCCAGCAGCTTGGGGCAGTCTGGAAACACCATATATTTT. Its protein is CASSLGQSGNTIYF.

The genes are TRBV2 and TRBJ1-5, with a tentative D call TRBD1 (6 bases). This CDR3 has 15 amino acids. Germline assignment: CDR1 SNHLY and CDR2 FYNNEI. Trimming removed 4 bases from V and 4 bases from J, with 14 bases in between. For the CDR3, the DNA is TGTGCCAGCAGTGGCCAAGGGGGATTAAATCAGCCCCAGCATTTT. Translation: CASSGQGGLNQPQHF.

The chain carries TRBV27 and TRBJ1-5; D is undetermined. Germline V gene lookup returns CDR1 MNHEY and CDR2 SMNVEV (reference sequence). The CDR3 loop spans 13 amino acids. V lost 4 bases, J lost 7 bases, and 11 bases lay in between. The chain's CDR3 is CASSYRGGQPQHF. For the CDR3, the DNA is TGTGCCAGCAGTTACCGGGGAGGCCAGCCCCAGCATTTT.

V gene TRBV29-1 combines with J gene TRBJ2-1, with a possible D match to TRBD1 (6 bases). The CDR3 extends over 14 amino acids. Germline V gene sequence: CDR1 SQVTM, CDR2 ANQGSEA. V was shortened by 7 bases and J by 5 bases, with 18 bases between the two germline ends. In DNA form, the CDR3 reads TGCAGCGGATACAGGGCCCCAGACCACAATGAGCAGTTCTTC. This encodes CSGYRAPDHNEQFF.

The gene calls are TRBV18 and TRBJ1-5; D unresolved. CDR3 length: 16 residues. V lost 0 bases and J lost 1, with 10 bases in between. Germline V CDR1 and CDR2: KGHSH, LQKENI. CDR3 loop: CASSPPGGNSNQPQHF. The CDR3 region has the DNA TGTGCCAGCTCACCACCCGGAGGGAACAGCAATCAGCCCCAGCATTTT.

The chain joins TRBV9 to TRBJ2-1; D perhaps matches TRBD1 (6 bases). CDR1 and CDR2 from the germline V gene are SGDLS and YYNGEE. V lost 4 bases and J 2 bases, leaving 13 bases between the germline ends. CDR3 length: 15 amino acids. The CDR3 loop is CASSLQGNTYNEQFF. DNA of the CDR3: TGTGCCAGCAGCTTACAGGGTAACACCTACAATGAGCAGTTCTTC.